One and the same sample provided the 5 T cell receptor beta chains below, sequenced in a study of blood T cell repertoires in COVID-19. Clones were sequenced by immunoSEQ multiplex PCR, and TCRdb holds only the in-frame ones, with some missing. The sample has about 310,000 clones, roughly 85% seen once; the top ten hold under 2%. Material: PBMCs or T cells enriched from blood (not recorded which). These receptor sequences come from a woman aged 30 to 39 who had been exposed to COVID-19.

The chain joins TRBV12-3 or TRBV12-4 to TRBJ1-1; the match to TRBD1 covers 9 bases. This CDR3 contains 13 residues. V lost 6 bases to trimming and J lost 6 bases; unmatched junction nucleotides: 5. The CDR3 DNA reads TGTGCCAGCAGGCCCGGGACAGGGCCTGAAGCTTTCTTT. This translates into CASRPGTGPEAFF.

The chain has TRBV19 and TRBJ2-4; 13 positions match TRBD2. The CDR3 consists of 18 residues. The germline CDR1 and CDR2 sequences are LNHDA and SQIVND (reference sequence). V lost 7 bases and J lost 8; bases outside the gene matches: 17. CDR3 in amino acids: CASTFRTYGLAGVDIQYF. DNA of the CDR3: TGTGCCAGTACTTTCAGAACCTACGGACTAGCGGGAGTTGACATTCAGTACTTC.

This rearrangement joins TRBV19 to TRBJ1-1; TRBD1 might be the D (5 bases). Between the trimmed V and J ends, which lost 4 bases and 4 bases, there was a span of 16 bases. The germline gives CDR1 LNHDA, CDR2 SQIVND (reference sequence). CDR3 length equals 15 residues. CDR3 nucleotides: TGTGCCAGTAGTAGATACGCAGGGATAGGCACTGAAGCTTTCTTT. Translated, it gives CASSRYAGIGTEAFF.

This sequence joins TRBV30 and TRBJ2-5, with D possibly matching TRBD2 (7 bases). Trimming pared 2 bases from V and 1 base from J, leaving 11 bases between. Germline CDR1 GTSNPN, CDR2 SVGIG (reference sequence). The CDR3 totals 14 residues. CDR3 loop: CAWSRGGAQETQYF. The CDR3 nucleotides are TGTGCCTGGAGTAGAGGGGGGGCCCAAGAGACCCAGTACTTC.

The chain joins TRBV5-4 to TRBJ2-3, with 11 bases aligning to TRBD1. V gave up 0 bases and J gave up 3 bases; unmatched junction bases: 3. The CDR3 consists of 16 residues. Germline V gene sequence: CDR1 SGHNT, CDR2 YYREEE (reference sequence). In nucleotides, the CDR3 is TGTGCCAGCAGCTTGGATTGGGACAGGGGGACAGATACGCAGTATTTT. Protein sequence: CASSLDWDRGTDTQYF.